This T cell receptor beta chain was captured in a study of shared clonotypes between healthy human individuals. Across the study: Per donor, three plates held CD4 naive cells, three held CD4 memory, two held CD8 naive and one held CD8 memory.

The CDR3 is 14 residues long. Germline loops: CDR1 SEHNR, CDR2 FQNEAQ (reference sequence). Trimming cost V 6 bases and J 4 bases, with 13 bases left between them. Sequencing was performed with immunoSEQ multiplex PCR; in TCRdb, only in-frame clones are kept and a portion is missing. The sample shows 1,400,000 or so clones, 97% to 99% of them seen only once. This sequence originates from a man younger than 40 in good health. The source material was naive CD4+ T cells sorted from blood. Subset here: CD45RA+ positively selected. This sequence joins TRBV7-9 and TRBJ1-5; weak D call: TRBD1 (5 bases). The CDR3 spells CASSPTATNQPQHF. The CDR3 nucleotides are TGTGCCAGCAGTCCGACAGCAACTAATCAGCCCCAGCATTTT.